This T cell receptor (beta chain) comes out of a study of tumor and adjacent non-tumor tissue in lung cancer. Overall study context: Aged about 31 to 80 years, patients included fewer than 11 men and a handful of women with stage I to III disease.

This sample's RNA came from whole unsorted tissue. More than 3 cm separated this lung sample from the edge of the tumor. TCRbeta libraries were built with three rounds of nested PCR, modified from ARM-PCR. TCRdb redid the calling of the multiplex PCR reads with MiXCR, one entry per CDR3 protein. Of 90,000 to 100,000 distinct CDR3 sequences listed, 75% to 85% are singletons. Study-wide findings and caveats: Patients with more diverse tumor TCRs had worse survival. Compared with tumor, normal lung showed significantly lower TCR diversity. Normal lung showed higher cumulative top 100 clone frequency than tumor.

The CDR3 consists of 12 residues. The germline V gene has CDR1 SGHAT and CDR2 FQNNGV. About this clonotype: Its matching antigen is unknown.

Sequenced sample: distant non-tumor lung tissue. This chain links TRBV11-2 with TRBJ2-7; D gene unclear. This receptor was obtained from a man aged 55-75 years with small cell lung cancer. This CDR3 is CVISSTYGEQYF. CDR3 coding DNA: TGTGTCATCAGCTCGACCTATGGCGAGCAGTACTTC.